This T cell receptor beta chain was captured by sequencing in a study of graft-versus-host responses after intestinal transplantation. In the case of this clone: Its antigen is not known.

Profiled with immunoSEQ multiplex PCR; TCRdb holds only in-frame clones, not every one. This repertoire shows about 39,000 clones, about 90% found once; its top ten account for less than 8.5%. Study outcomes and limitations: Early post-transplant HvG declines showed an association with peak circulating GvH clone levels.

V gave up 5 bases and J gave up 2 bases, with 13 bases separating them. CDR3 size: 14 residues. The germline V gene has CDR1 MNHEY and CDR2 SVGAGI. The chain employs TRBV6-5 and TRBJ2-7; D unclear. The source was PBMCs, collected 260 to 270 days after transplant. This receptor was taken from a human patient who received an intestinal transplant, so some T cells may come from the graft donor. The CDR3, as DNA: TGTGCCAGCAGTCAGGACGGTACAACCTACGAGCAGTACTTC. Amino acid sequence: CASSQDGTTYEQYF.